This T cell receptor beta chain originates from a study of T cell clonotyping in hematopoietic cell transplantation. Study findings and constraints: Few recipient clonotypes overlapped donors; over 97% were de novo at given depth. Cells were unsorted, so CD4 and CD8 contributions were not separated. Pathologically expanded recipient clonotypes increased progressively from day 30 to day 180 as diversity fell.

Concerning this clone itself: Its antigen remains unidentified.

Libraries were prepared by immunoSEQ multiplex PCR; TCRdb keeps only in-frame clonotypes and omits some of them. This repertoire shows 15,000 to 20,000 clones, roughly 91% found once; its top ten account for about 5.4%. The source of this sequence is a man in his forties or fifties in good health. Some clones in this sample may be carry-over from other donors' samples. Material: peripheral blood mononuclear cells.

The CDR3 region is CASSDGPMPGELFF. The CDR3 DNA reads as TGTGCCAGCAGTGACGGACCTATGCCCGGGGAGCTGTTTTTT. This sequence joins TRBV6-1 and TRBJ2-2, with no clear D. The CDR3 has 14 residues. V dropped 3 bases and J dropped 6 bases, with 11 bases sitting between them. Germline CDR1 is MNHNS and CDR2 is SASEGT.